Listed below are T cell receptor beta chains from one sample, sequenced in a study of blood T cell repertoires in COVID-19. Assay: immunoSEQ multiplex PCR; the TCRdb copy retains only in-frame clones and omits some. Of some 180,000 clones listed, around 85% are singletons. Sequencing was carried out using PBMCs or T cells enriched from blood (not recorded which). The source of these receptors is a middle-aged man who had recovered from COVID-19. The CDR3 runs from the conserved cysteine through the conserved F or W. D genes are given only for firm matches. Some rows have no size entry. The others give once, few or many, or a class for an expanded clone.

TRBV10-3	TRBD1	TRBJ2-3	once	TGTGCCATCAGAAAGGACAGGGGGCCAGATACGCAGTATTTT	CAIRKDRGPDTQYF
TRBV7-9	TRBD2	TRBJ2-7	once	TGTGCCAGCAGCCGGTCCGGGACTAGCGGGAGTAAATCCTACGAGCAGTACTTC	CASSRSGTSGSKSYEQYF
TRBV2	TRBD1	TRBJ1-2	-	TGTGCCAGCAGTGGGGACAGCCTGAACTATGGCTACACCTTC	CASSGDSLNYGYTF
TRBV15	TRBD1	TRBJ1-4	many	TGTGCCACCACCCAGACAGGGGCGACAAATTTTGAAAAACTGTTTTTT	CATTQTGATNFEKLFF
TRBV5-8	-	TRBJ1-2	-	TGTGCCAGCAGGACTCCCGGAGGGAGGGAGACCTTC	CASRTPGGRETF
TRBV9	-	TRBJ1-2	-	TGTGCCAGCAGCGTAGTGGGGGCAGGGGAAGGCTACACCTTC	CASSVVGAGEGYTF
TRBV14	TRBD1	TRBJ1-2	-	TGTGCCAGCAGCCCTCGGACAGGGGGCTATGGCTACACCTTC	CASSPRTGGYGYTF
TRBV5-1	TRBD1	TRBJ1-2	-	TGCGCCAGCAGTGAGGGACAGGGAAAAAGTAGCTACACCTTC	CASSEGQGKSSYTF
TRBV12-3/TRBV12-4	-	TRBJ1-5	-	TGTGCCAGCAGGGTCGGAGGTCAGCCCCAGCATTTT	CASRVGGQPQHF
TRBV7-3	TRBD2	TRBJ2-2	-	TGTGCCAGCAGCCCCGCGGGGGGGCGGACCGGGGAGCTGTTTTTT	CASSPAGGRTGELFF
TRBV13	-	TRBJ2-5	-	TGTGCCAGCAGCTTAGCTAGCGAGCACGGGGAGACCCAGTACTTC	CASSLASEHGETQYF
TRBV28	-	TRBJ1-2	-	TGTGCCAGCAGTTTACGGGATGGCTACACCTTC	CASSLRDGYTF
TRBV15	-	TRBJ1-5	-	TGTGCCACCAGCAGAGACGGGGGGAATCAGCCCCAGCATTTT	CATSRDGGNQPQHF
TRBV5-1	-	TRBJ2-7	-	TGCGCCAGCAGCTCGGACTCCCTGGCCTACGGGCAGTACTTC	CASSSDSLAYGQYF
TRBV11-2	TRBD2	TRBJ2-7	-	TGTGCCAGCAGTAGGAGCGGGGAGCGATCCTACGAGCAGTACTTC	CASSRSGERSYEQYF